This T cell receptor (beta chain) was identified during a study of blood T cells in healthy people across ages. Study-wide context: Per two T cells, template switching captured roughly one barcoded beta molecule.

CDR3 length equals 15 residues. Germline CDR1 reads MNHEY; CDR2 reads SMNVEV (reference sequence). The V and J ends lost 4 bases and 5 bases respectively, with 17 bases between them. The authors ran a second PCR of roughly 6 to 12 cycles using a sample-barcoded 5' primer and a J-beta primer mix. TCRdb analysed the 5' RACE reads with MiXCR anew, one entry per CDR3 protein. The table lists 850,000 to 1,000,000 distinct CDR3 sequences, around 48% of them singletons. They isolated at least 6 million PBMCs from each sample. General study points: The unknown donor CMV status may have confounded expanded clonotype changes.

On this clonotype: Its matching antigen is unknown.

This chain connects TRBV27 to TRBJ1-2, with D possibly matching TRBD1 (5 bases). The TCR originated in a young man in good health. Input material: blood. CDR3 bases: TGTGCCAGCAGTTCCGGGACTTCCCATTCGTATGGCTACACCTTC. Its protein is CASSSGTSHSYGYTF.